Included here is one T cell receptor (beta chain) sequence, with context. This clone has only a few counts. What this receptor recognizes is not known. The input lacks base qualities; no much larger clone sits a single base away. The CDR3, from cysteine to phenylalanine, totals 13 residues. Just CDR3 DNA is preserved here, 39 bases in frame from base 1. V is reduced by 10 bases and J by 0 bases, leaving a spacing of 10 bases between them. CDR1 MNHEY and CDR2 SMNVEV were looked up in the germline V gene (reference sequence). The cohort consisted of hundreds of healthy bone marrow donors. Cohort members were all nominally healthy when sampled, although unrecorded immune exposures were likely present. The donor tested CMV seropositive and was one of the 289 seropositive cohort members. Every donor gave a peripheral blood sample, and the peripheral blood mononuclear cells from that sample were used for TCR beta sequencing. The Qiagen DNeasy Blood Extraction Kit was used to extract genomic DNA from the blood cell samples.

These data originate in a study of cytomegalovirus exposure and HLA in healthy donors (dated by TCRdb to 2017 to 2019). General notes on the study: In an earlier analysis of 450 to 750 of the donors, less than 350 Gb of sequence data and 90 million to 130 million unique TCR beta sequences from about 179 million T cells were reported. A later genetic analysis took genome-wide SNP genotypes for about 55% of the 666 donors and used that subset as a discovery cohort. The T cell repertoires of about 700 subjects were profiled by immunosequencing and related to cytomegalovirus serostatus. The genetic ancestry cluster associated with self-reported Caucasian donors included around four fifths of the 398 genotyped donors. An early release covering roughly 600 HLA-typed donors comprised 250 to 350 gigabases of sequencing data and around 86 million unique TCR sequences. Among a few hundred genotyped donors of the cohort, an average of around 240,000 unique TCR beta nucleotide sequences were sequenced per donor, around 20% of them non-productive. An earlier analysis of about 620 of the donors applied high-throughput TCR beta sequencing to assess whether each TCR beta V gene segment acted as functional or pseudogenic. The number of donors typed differed by locus, with 629-630 for A, B, C, DRB1 and DQB1, roughly 520 for DQA1, approximately 580 for DPA1, and around 450 for DPB1. The study was designed to test whether signatures of past pathogen exposure could be identified by cataloging public T cell receptors. Alongside the repertoire data, information on donor age, sex, ethnicity and CMV serostatus was compiled. All discovery cohort repertoires had been generated on a single sequencing platform. Roughly five DR-DQ haplotypes were handled as single units for association and clustering, since linkage in the cohort was strong. In the later analysis, no new phenotypic data were used to find candidate immune exposures; instead, reliance was placed on TCR beta sequences and their occurrence across donors. Both class I and class II loci were covered by HLA typing, at four-digit resolution. A later analysis re-analyzed previously published TCR beta repertoires from 660 or so donors and added high-resolution HLA genotyping to study TCR occurrence patterns. A separate validation cohort of more than 100 different subjects was used in addition to the roughly 670-subject first cohort. To predict cytomegalovirus infection status, the study combined high-throughput TCR immunosequencing, statistical association of individual TCRs with disease status, and machine learning.

The library relied on the immunoSEQ multiplex PCR assay. The multiplex PCR relied on a mix of 60 forward primers for TCR Vbeta segments and 13 reverse primers for TCR Jbeta segments. Amplification of the CDR3 region of rearranged TCR beta genes was performed with a multiplex PCR assay on genomic DNA. The amplified TCR beta libraries were sequenced on the Illumina HiSeq System as 87-base-pair reads. Per the original workflow: Across the 600 to 700 repertoires, a later analysis counted about 81 million unique TCR beta chains, around 11 million of which were shared by at least two donors. Raw reads were error-corrected and collapsed into unique sequences by a nearest-neighbor algorithm in which closely related sequences were merged to remove PCR and sequencing errors. V, D and J gene segments were assigned by aligning CDR3 sequences to IMGT reference sequences. Each retained sequence needed at least a six-nucleotide match to both a V gene segment and a J gene segment. A rearrangement was called productive if the CDR3 had no stop codons and remained in frame with V and J, and every other rearrangement was called non-productive. CDR3 was defined by IMGT convention, running from the second conserved V-encoded cysteine to the conserved J-encoded phenylalanine. The earlier analysis of fewer than 750 of the donors excluded sequences that lacked an unambiguous match to a single V gene segment. An earlier analysis of over 450 of the donors classified V segments as functional when productive rearrangements were above 56.7% and as segregating when the standard deviation between donors was above 5%. A statistical classification framework was built to diagnose cytomegalovirus status from the catalog of TCR beta chain sequences. V and J gene assignment, in a later analysis, came from comparing TCR nucleotide sequences with IMGT/GENE-DB human TR gene sequences. A later analysis assigned CDR3 sequences and most-parsimonious VDJ recombination scenarios with the TCRdist pipeline. In a later analysis, each TCR beta chain was defined by its CDR3 amino acid sequence together with its V-gene family, and reads lacking a unique V-gene family were excluded. As a way to deal with suspected cross-contamination and a sequencing artifact, a later analysis dropped 640 or so nucleotide sequences that were highly shared and had low generation probability. In a later analysis, a clonal expansion index for each public chain was calculated from normalized within-repertoire ranks of inferred template counts. In a later analysis, generation probabilities were computed with a VDJ recombination model fitted to out-of-frame rearrangements, and the resulting probabilities were checked against IGoR. A later analysis scored TCR-TCR, TCR-HLA and TCR-CMV co-occurrence with hypergeometric tests, applying a repertoire-size bias correction to TCR pairs. False discovery rates were estimated in a later analysis by permuting HLA or CMV assignments 20 times. In a later analysis, co-occurring TCRs were grouped using DBSCAN, and TCRdist sequence similarity was added for clustering within HLA-allele-positive subsets. Repertoires with fewer than 30,000 or more than 120,000 public chains were left out of co-occurrence clustering, as were several repertoires with anomalous nucleotide sharing. TCRdb provides this immuneACCESS table in a form limited to in-frame rearrangements. Some clones are lacking; in checked studies, under half of them reflect an unresolved V gene, and why the rest are absent is not known. The V and J calls and clone size are taken from that table; D and trimming were inferred from the DNA. Present in this sample are about 110,000 clones, about 80% of which were seen just once. The ten largest clonotypes hold 2.5% to 3.5% of the sample.

Results the study describes overall, beyond this receptor: While some public TCRs were present in many individuals, most TCR sequences turned up only very rarely across donors. Because counts were too low, about 18 rarely observed V segments, including chromosome 9 orphons, were left out of the earlier analysis of over 550 of the donors. According to a later genetic analysis, donors in an Asian-associated ancestry cluster had fewer N-insertions in productive TCRs than the approximately 670-donor mean. The classifier was reported to diagnose cytomegalovirus status with high specificity and sensitivity in both the original and validation cohorts. Correlated functional status among segregating V segments might be attributable to linkage disequilibrium, but an unknown experimental factor could not be ruled out. The study gave a list of 150 to 200 TCR beta chains associated with cytomegalovirus. According to the authors, the approach could potentially be generalized to other disease states and immunological phenotypes. An earlier analysis of around 540 of the donors showed that most TCR beta V segments appeared in productive rearrangements either about 90% or about 30% of the time, which broadly matched IMGT annotations. HLA typing was unavailable for some donors at each locus, so association tests used only the typed subset. The presence/absence analyses assumed that sequencing depth was roughly uniform across donors, and that assumption may not be true. In a later analysis, several top co-occurrence clusters were reported to appear linked to parvovirus B19, influenza, CMV and Epstein-Barr virus. Only TCR beta chains were sequenced in this cohort, and the absence of alpha or paired-chain data limited detectable features. At a false discovery rate of 0.05, a later analysis linked 15,000 to 20,000 TCR beta sequences to specific HLA alleles. A cluster of highly shared sequence variants was judged likely to represent a technical artifact of the sequencing pipeline. According to a later analysis, most CMV-associated TCR beta chains appeared to be HLA-restricted, and the HLA associations seemed to be driven largely by CMV exposure. Immune exposure information for the cohort was limited to CMV serostatus. A further reported finding was that TCR beta sequences accurately predicted the HLA-A and HLA-B alleles for most subjects in the first cohort. Assigning TCR associations to individual alleles was difficult when HLA alleles, especially DR and DQ, strongly co-occurred. In a later analysis, HLA-associated TCR beta chains were found to be more clonally expanded and to have lower generation probabilities than equally common non-associated chains. Some IMGT-functional V segments, including TRBV6-2 and TRBV6-3, could not be distinguished by the 87-base-pair reads and were therefore excluded. In vitro tests confirmed that three of the cytomegalovirus-associated TCR beta chains recognize cytomegalovirus antigens. An association between a missense DCLRE1C variant and V-gene and J-gene trimming of TCR beta chains was found in a later genetic analysis and replicated in an independent cohort. In a later analysis, TCR association rates were found to vary across HLA loci, with the most associated TCRs seen for DRB1 alleles and the fewest for HLA-C alleles.

The source is a woman aged 55-75 years in good health and CMV-seropositive. Recombination connected TRBV27 to TRBJ2-1; matching of 5 bases hints at TRBD2 as the D gene. The sample taken for sequencing was PBMCs. The DNA sequence follows: TGTGCCACTGGACTTTTCTCCTACAATGAGCAGTTCTTC. It translates to CATGLFSYNEQFF.